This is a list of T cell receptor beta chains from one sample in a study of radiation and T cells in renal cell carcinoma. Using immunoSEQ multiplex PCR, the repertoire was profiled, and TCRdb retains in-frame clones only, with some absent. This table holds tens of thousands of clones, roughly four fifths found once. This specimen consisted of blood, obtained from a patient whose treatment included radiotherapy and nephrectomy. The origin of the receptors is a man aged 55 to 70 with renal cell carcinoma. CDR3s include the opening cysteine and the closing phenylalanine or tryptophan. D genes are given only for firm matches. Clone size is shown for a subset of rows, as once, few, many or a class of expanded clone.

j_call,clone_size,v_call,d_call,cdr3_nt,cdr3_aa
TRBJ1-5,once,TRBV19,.,TGTGCCAGTAGTACTGGTACAGGGCCGAAAATTAGCAATCAGCCCCAGCATTTT,CASSTGTGPKISNQPQHF
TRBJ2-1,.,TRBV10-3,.,TGTGCCATCAGTGAGTCAGGGACGGGCTCCTACAATGAGCAGTTCTTC,CAISESGTGSYNEQFF
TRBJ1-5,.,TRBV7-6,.,TGTGCCAGCAGCTTAGTTGGGGGGAACAATCAGCCCCAGCATTTT,CASSLVGGNNQPQHF
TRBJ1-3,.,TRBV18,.,TGTGCCAGCTCACCAGGTAGCGGGTCTGGAAACACCATATATTTT,CASSPGSGSGNTIYF
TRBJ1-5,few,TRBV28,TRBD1,TGTGCCAGCAGTTTACTAGACAGGGACAATCAGCCCCAGCATTTT,CASSLLDRDNQPQHF
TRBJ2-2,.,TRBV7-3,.,TGTGCCAGCAGCTCCTACGTGGGGGGGGAGCTGTTTTTT,CASSSYVGGELFF
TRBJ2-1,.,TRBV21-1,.,TGTGCCAGCAGAACGTCCAGGCGGGCGGGAGTGGGAGGTGAGCAGTTCTTC,CASRTSRRAGVGGEQFF
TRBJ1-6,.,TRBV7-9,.,TGTGCCAGCAGCTTTGCGGACCTGGGTAATTCACCCCTCCACTTT,CASSFADLGNSPLHF
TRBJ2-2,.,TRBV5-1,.,TGCGCCAGCAGCTTGGTTGGGGGCACCGGGGAGCTGTTTTTT,CASSLVGGTGELFF
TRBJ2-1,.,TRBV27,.,TGTGCCAGCACCTCAGGAGTAACCTACAATGAGCAGTTCTTC,CASTSGVTYNEQFF
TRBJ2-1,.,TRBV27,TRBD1,TGTGCCAGCAAAGGGACAGGGGCGATTGAGCAGTTCTTC,CASKGTGAIEQFF
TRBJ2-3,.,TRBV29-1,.,TGCAGCGTTTTACTAGGGGGGCAGGGCGCCCCAGATACGCAGTATTTT,CSVLLGGQGAPDTQYF
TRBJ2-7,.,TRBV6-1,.,TGTGCCAGCATCATCAGGGGGGGATCCTACGAGCAGTACTTC,CASIIRGGSYEQYF
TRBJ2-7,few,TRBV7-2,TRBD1,TGTGCCAGCACTCCGACAGGGGCTGCGTACGAGCAGTACTTC,CASTPTGAAYEQYF
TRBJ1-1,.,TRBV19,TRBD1,TGTGCCAGTAGTGGACAGGGTGCCACTGAAGCTTTCTTT,CASSGQGATEAFF
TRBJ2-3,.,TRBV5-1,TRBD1,TGCGCCAGCAGCGACCGACAGGGAAACACAGATACGCAGTATTTT,CASSDRQGNTDTQYF
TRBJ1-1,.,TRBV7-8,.,TGTGCCAGCAGCTTAGTAGCTGGGCTCGGGATCACTGAAGCTTTCTTT,CASSLVAGLGITEAFF
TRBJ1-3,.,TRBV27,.,TGTGCCAGCAGTATCGGGAACTCTGGAAACACCATATATTTT,CASSIGNSGNTIYF
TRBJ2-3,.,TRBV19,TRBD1,TGTGCCAGTAGTGAAACAGGGGGCGCGTATGATACGCAGTATTTT,CASSETGGAYDTQYF
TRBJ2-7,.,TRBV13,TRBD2,TGTGCCAGCAGCTTGGGACTAGCGGGGGGCTCCTTCTCCTACGAGCAGTACTTC,CASSLGLAGGSFSYEQYF
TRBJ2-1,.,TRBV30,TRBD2,TGTGCCTGGAGGGAGTTTGGGACTAGCGGCTCCAATGAGCAGTTCTTC,CAWREFGTSGSNEQFF
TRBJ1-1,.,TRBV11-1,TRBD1,TGTGCCAGCAGCTTACGGGACAGGAACACTGAAGCTTTCTTT,CASSLRDRNTEAFF
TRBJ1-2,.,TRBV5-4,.,TGTGCCAGCAGCCCAGAGACCTGGGTTTGGGGGGTCGGTGGCTACACCTTC,CASSPETWVWGVGGYTF
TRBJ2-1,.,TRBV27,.,TGTGCCAGCAGTCTAGGGGCCGGGGACAATGAGCAGTTCTTC,CASSLGAGDNEQFF
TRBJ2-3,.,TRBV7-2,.,TGTGCCAGCAGCTTCAGGATGAAGGCAGATACGCAGTATTTT,CASSFRMKADTQYF
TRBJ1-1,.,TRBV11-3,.,TGTGCCAGCAGATCGACGATCGTAGCAGGGATCACTGAAGCTTTCTTT,CASRSTIVAGITEAFF
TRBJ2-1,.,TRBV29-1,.,TGCAGCGTCTCAAACGGGGCAGGGCAAGAGCAGTTCTTC,CSVSNGAGQEQFF
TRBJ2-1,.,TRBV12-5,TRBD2,TGTGCTAGTGGTGACCTGGGACTAGGGTCCGCGAATGAGCAGTTCTTC,CASGDLGLGSANEQFF
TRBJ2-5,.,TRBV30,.,TGTGCCTGGCGGGTACCTGGACCGTACCAAGAGACCCAGTACTTC,CAWRVPGPYQETQYF
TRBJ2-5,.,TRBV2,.,TGTGCCAGCAGTGATCTGGAGGGCGAGACCCAGTACTTC,CASSDLEGETQYF
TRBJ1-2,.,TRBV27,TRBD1,TGTGCCAGCAGTTTACAGGGGGTTGGTGGCTACACCTTC,CASSLQGVGGYTF